This T cell receptor (beta chain) emerged from a study of lymphopenia after photon versus proton radiotherapy. There are 14 residues in the CDR3. Germline V lookup: CDR1 SGHTA, CDR2 FQGNSA. The ends lost 3 bases at V and 5 bases at J; junction bases unmatched: 3. General observations from the study: Post-nadir diversity loss with photons came from oligoclonal expansion, particularly CD8+ Temra cells.

A remark on this clone: Its antigen is undetermined.

Sequencing used immunoSEQ multiplex PCR; TCRdb keeps in-frame clones, though not all of them. In the table there are tens of thousands of clones, roughly 80% of which are singletons. The sequence was obtained from a man aged 60-69 years with pancreatic cancer. The gene calls are TRBV7-2 and TRBJ2-2; TRBD1 matches at 7 bases. Sample: peripheral blood, taken from a patient treated with proton-based radiotherapy. The CDR3 loop is CASSFNRGTGELFF. DNA of the CDR3: TGTGCCAGCAGCTTTAACAGGGGAACCGGGGAGCTGTTTTTT. Full variable domain (rest looked up from reference TRBV7-2 and TRBJ2-2): GAGVSQSPSNKVTEKGKDVELRCDPISGHTALYWYRQSLGQGLEFLIYFQGNSAPDKSGLPSDRFSAERTGGSVSTLTIQRTQQEDSAVYLCASSFNRGTGELFFGEGSRLTVL.